This TCR beta chain originates from a study of blood T cell repertoires in COVID-19. The assay was immunoSEQ multiplex PCR, and TCRdb's table has in-frame clones only and misses some. Altogether fewer than 350,000 clones are present, around 87% being singletons, with the ten largest covering roughly 8%. Germline V lookup: CDR1 MRHNA, CDR2 SNTAGT. CDR3 length: 16 residues. The V gene lost 0 bases and the J gene lost 0 bases, with 11 bases spanning the gap. The V call is TRBV6-4, the J call TRBJ1-1, with D tentatively TRBD1 (6 bases). Input material: peripheral blood. The receptor's source is a woman between 50 and 59 years old who had recovered from COVID-19. In DNA form, the CDR3 reads TGTGCCAGCAGTGACTCGTTGAGGGACATGAACACTGAAGCTTTCTTT. It encodes CASSDSLRDMNTEAFF.